These 16 T cell receptor beta chains came from one sample sequenced in a study of response to subunit inactivated influenza vaccine (dated by TCRdb to about 2018). The method was RT-PCR. The run used an Illumina HiSeq 2500. TCRdb applied fastp at Q25 and MiXCR to the public reads, then kept only in-frame beta chains. Entries are consolidated by CDR3 protein sequence, retaining the most common genes and DNA. The sample table lists about 180,000 distinct CDR3 sequences, around 8.8% of them with a count of one. The ten biggest clones cover 11% of the sample. The sample was non-naive T cells sorted from PBMCs, taken on the day of vaccination. This sample's cell subset or site label indicates: memory T cell fraction. These receptors were collected from a man aged 50 or older who received an inactivated influenza vaccine. Donor details come from another sample of the same person, matched by shared clones.

This clonotype showed up many times. V gene TRBV4-2 combines with J gene TRBJ2-3; 9 bases align to TRBD1. CDR3 length: 16 residues. With V trimmed by 1 base and J by 8 bases, 10 bases remained unmatched. Germline V CDR1 and CDR2: LGHNA, YNFKEQ. CDR3 protein: CASSQGTGQGPGTQYF. The CDR3 bases are TGTGCCAGCAGCCAAGGGACGGGACAGGGTCCCGGTACGCAGTATTTT.

Many counts were recorded for this clonotype. CDR3 bases: TGTGCCAGCAGCTCCCAGGGGGCCTCCTACGAGCAGTACTTC. It specifies CASSSQGASYEQYF. The chain carries TRBV7-2 and TRBJ2-7, with 8 bases fitting TRBD1. Per the germline V gene, CDR1 is SGHTA and CDR2 is FQGNSA. The V gene end was trimmed by 4 bases and the J gene end by 0 bases; junction bases not matched to a gene: 2. CDR3 length: 14 amino acids.

This chain connects TRBV7-8 to TRBJ2-1; D is uncertain. Trimming took off 5 bases at V and 0 bases at J, with 17 bases between the two ends. The germline V gene has CDR1 SGHVS and CDR2 FQNEAQ. The CDR3 extends over 17 amino acids. The DNA for the CDR3 is TGTGCCAGCAGCACCCAAGACTTACTGAGCTCCTACAATGAGCAGTTCTTC. It yields the protein CASSTQDLLSSYNEQFF.

This clonotype was recorded at least ten times. The chain combines TRBV5-6 with TRBJ2-1; perhaps TRBD2 as D (7 bases). The ends were cut back, 4 bases at V and 10 bases at J, with 15 bases in the middle. The CDR3 loop spans 13 amino acids. CDR1 and CDR2 (germline): SGHDT, YYEEEE. CDR3 region: CASSELPGGEQFF. As DNA, the CDR3 is TGTGCCAGCAGCGAGCTCCCGGGGGGCGAGCAGTTCTTC.

This clonotype appeared a few times. The rearrangement uses TRBV7-9 and TRBJ2-2; D remains ambiguous. V was shortened by 3 bases and J by 6 bases, with 5 bases between the two germline ends. Per the germline V gene, CDR1 is SEHNR and CDR2 is FQNEAQ (reference sequence). The CDR3 sequence is 12 residues long. The CDR3 is CASSFSSGELFF. CDR3 DNA sequence: TGTGCCAGCAGCTTCAGTTCCGGGGAGCTGTTTTTT.

The sample holds a few counts of this clonotype. This chain joins TRBV28 and TRBJ2-7, with D perhaps TRBD1 or TRBD2 (5 bases each). CDR3 length equals 17 residues. V lost 4 bases to trimming and J lost 2 bases, with 21 bases between them. CDR1 and CDR2 (germline): MDHEN, SYDVKM. The CDR3 reads CASSSVGTATSTYEQYF. The CDR3 DNA follows: TGTGCCAGCAGTTCTGTAGGGACGGCCACTAGTACCTACGAGCAGTACTTC.

The table lists this clonotype with many counts. This chain uses TRBV14 with TRBJ1-6; D may be TRBD1 (5 bases). Germline V gene sequence: CDR1 SGHDN, CDR2 FVKESK. The CDR3 extends over 15 amino acids. Trimming left V 3 bases short and J 0 bases short, with 6 bases between. The CDR3 protein is CASSQGGSYNSPLHF. The CDR3 DNA reads TGTGCCAGCAGCCAGGGGGGCTCCTATAATTCACCCCTCCACTTT.

This clonotype was seen a few times. The chain joins TRBV12-3 or TRBV12-4 to TRBJ2-1, with 9 bases aligning to TRBD2. The CDR3 runs 16 residues. J was trimmed by 4 bases and V by 6 bases; bases with no gene match: 10. The DNA for the CDR3 is TGTGCCAGCAGCTGGCGGGTCGCGGGAGGGTACAATGAGCAGTTCTTC. Its protein is CASSWRVAGGYNEQFF.

This clonotype was found many times. CDR3 region: CASSQQGSDNSPLHF. Written as DNA, the CDR3 is TGTGCCAGCAGCCAACAGGGGTCGGATAATTCACCCCTCCACTTT. The chain uses TRBV7-9 and TRBJ1-6, with 7 bases fitting TRBD1. V gave up 5 bases and J gave up 5 bases; unmatched junction bases: 6. Looked up from germline, CDR1 is SEHNR and CDR2 is FQNEAQ (reference sequence). The CDR3 spans 15 residues.

This clonotype was seen more than once but under ten times. The V gene is TRBV27, the J gene TRBJ1-2; weak D call: TRBD1 (6 bases). Per germline, CDR1 MNHEY and CDR2 SMNVEV (reference sequence). V gave up 5 bases and J gave up 4 bases, with 20 bases separating them. The CDR3 has 16 residues. The CDR3 loop is CASSPHTGQGSYGYTF. CDR3 in DNA: TGTGCCAGCAGTCCCCATACCGGGCAGGGGTCCTATGGCTACACCTTC.

The rearrangement uses TRBV7-9 and TRBJ2-7; possible D gene TRBD2, 5 bases. From germline, CDR1 is SEHNR and CDR2 FQNEAQ (reference sequence). The CDR3 is 13 amino acids. V lost 2 bases and J lost 7, with 12 bases in between. CDR3 region: CASSLSGGQEQYF. DNA of the CDR3: TGTGCCAGCAGCTTATCTGGCGGGCAAGAGCAGTACTTC.

The chain is built from TRBV6-1 and TRBJ2-7; 7 bases are a match to TRBD1. Germline trimming cut 8 bases from V and 5 bases from J; bases unmatched to any gene: 12. Germline assignment: CDR1 MNHNS and CDR2 SASEGT. The CDR3 contains 14 residues. This CDR3 is CASGMGQSGNEQYF. As DNA, the CDR3 is TGTGCCAGCGGAATGGGACAGTCGGGTAACGAGCAGTACTTC.

This clonotype occurred a few times. The chain joins TRBV7-2 to TRBJ2-1, with 9 bases lining up with TRBD1. Trimming took 0 bases from V and 10 from J; bases not matched to a gene: 7. The CDR3 covers 15 residues. Germline CDR1 reads SGHTA; CDR2 reads FQGNSA. CDR3 coding DNA: TGTGCCAGCAGCTTAGCGCTGGGACAGGGACACGAGCAGTTCTTC. Its translation: CASSLALGQGHEQFF.

For this clonotype: This CDR3 is missing its conserved last phenylalanine or tryptophan, likely due to a read error. The chain joins TRBV7-9 to TRBJ2-3; 7 bases agree with TRBD2. The V and J ends lost 1 base and 5 bases, in that order; junction bases with no gene match: 9. This CDR3 is 16 amino acids long. Looked up from germline, CDR1 is SEHNR and CDR2 is FQNEAQ (reference sequence). DNA of the CDR3: TGTGCCAGCAGCTTAGTTAGCGGGCGGAGTCGAGATACGCAGTATCTT. It encodes CASSLVSGRSRDTQYL.

This chain uses TRBV6-5 with TRBJ2-7, with 8 bases identical to TRBD1. This CDR3 is built from 15 residues. From germline, CDR1 is MNHEY and CDR2 SVGAGI. V was clipped by 2 bases and J by 0 bases; unmatched bases: 3. CDR3 protein: CASSYTGGSSYEQYF. The CDR3 DNA follows: TGTGCCAGCAGTTACACAGGGGGGAGCTCCTACGAGCAGTACTTC.

This clonotype was counted at least ten times. The J gene is TRBJ2-1, the V gene TRBV10-3, with 7 bases aligning to TRBD1. Germline lookup yields CDR1 ENHRY and CDR2 SYGVKD. CDR3 size: 13 residues. V trimming: 9 bases; J trimming: 0 bases; junction bases outside the gene matches: 2. The CDR3 reads CAISGGSYNEQFF. The CDR3 DNA is TGTGCCATTTCAGGGGGCTCCTACAATGAGCAGTTCTTC.